Presented here are 21 T cell receptor beta chains from one specimen sequenced in a study of Graves' ophthalmopathy and Graves' hyperthyroidism. Beta-chain TCR CDR3 regions were amplified from RNA transcripts. HTBI-primed first-round RT-PCR preceded second-round multiplex PCR. TCRdb re-called the multiplex PCR reads with MiXCR, one entry per CDR3 protein. The sample consists of approximately 330,000 distinct CDR3 sequences, around a sixth of them appearing once. Sequencing was carried out using peripheral blood. Every receptor here comes from an adult man with Graves' ophthalmopathy.

Ten or more counts support this clonotype. The chain employs TRBV28 and TRBJ1-1; D unclear. Germline V gives CDR1 MDHEN, CDR2 SYDVKM. Trimming pared 4 bases from V and 0 bases from J, leaving 9 bases between. The CDR3 is 14 amino acids. CDR3 region: CASSSPIVNTEAFF. The CDR3 nucleotides read TGTGCCAGCAGTTCCCCAATAGTGAACACTGAAGCTTTCTTT.

This clonotype occurred many times. The chain is built from TRBV6-1 and TRBJ1-1; tentatively, D is TRBD1 (6 bases). The germline V and J ends were trimmed by 7 bases and 10 bases, with 13 bases remaining between them. This CDR3 has 11 residues. From germline, CDR1 is MNHNS and CDR2 SASEGT. Here the CDR3 DNA reads TGTGCCAGCACAGACAGGTTAGGAGCTTTCTTT. This translates into CASTDRLGAFF.

This clonotype was counted between two and nine times. The chain links TRBV2 to TRBJ2-5, with D possibly called TRBD1 or TRBD2 (5 bases each). Germline V gives CDR1 SNHLY, CDR2 FYNNEI. CDR3 length: 16 residues. Trimming took off 4 bases at V and 5 bases at J, with 20 bases between the two ends. In nucleotides, the CDR3 is TGTGCCAGCAGTGGATCGGCCGGGACCTCGGGGGAGACCCAGTACTTC. Its protein is CASSGSAGTSGETQYF.

V is TRBV6-5 and J is TRBJ1-1, with TRBD1 matching over 8 bases. The CDR3 runs 15 residues. The V and J ends lost 4 bases and 3 bases, in that order; junction bases with no gene match: 7. Germline-derived CDR1 and CDR2 are MNHEY and SVGAGI. The CDR3, as DNA: TGTGCCAGCAGTTCCCGGACAGGGTTGGACACTGAAGCTTTCTTT. Translated, it gives CASSSRTGLDTEAFF.

This clonotype was seen repeatedly, ten times or more. The gene calls are TRBV7-2 and TRBJ1-2, with D tentatively TRBD1 (5 bases). The CDR3 consists of 16 residues. V was shortened by 0 bases and J by 0 bases, with 11 bases between the two germline ends. Germline V gene lookup returns CDR1 SGHTA and CDR2 FQGNSA. DNA for the CDR3: TGTGCCAGCAGCTTAGCGTCAGGGAATACTAACTATGGCTACACCTTC. The encoded protein is CASSLASGNTNYGYTF.

The sample holds a few counts of this clonotype. This may stem from a read error, because a much larger clone lies one nucleotide away. This CDR3 reads CSASDIGRGYTF. The CDR3 region has the DNA TGCAGTGCTAGTGACATCGGCCGGGGCTACACCTTC. The chain carries TRBV20-1 and TRBJ1-2; D is undetermined. The germline V gene has CDR1 DFQATT and CDR2 SNEGSKA (reference sequence). The length of the CDR3 is 12 residues. V dropped 3 bases and J dropped 8 bases, with 13 bases sitting between them.

In this sample, this clonotype turned up many times. This chain connects TRBV19 to TRBJ1-2, with D possibly being TRBD1 (5 bases). The germline gives CDR1 LNHDA, CDR2 SQIVND (reference sequence). The CDR3 runs to 12 residues. The germline V and J ends were trimmed by 7 bases and 6 bases, with 12 bases remaining between them. The chain's CDR3 is CASTSQGHGYTF. CDR3 nucleotide sequence: TGTGCCAGTACGTCCCAGGGACATGGCTACACCTTC.

This clonotype was recorded at least ten times. The chain is built from TRBV6-1 and TRBJ1-1; 7 nucleotides align to TRBD1. Germline CDR1 MNHNS, CDR2 SASEGT. Germline trimming cut 4 bases from V and 5 bases from J; bases unmatched to any gene: 10. The CDR3 loop spans 15 amino acids. The CDR3 spells CASSARGLGGTEAFF. CDR3 nucleotides: TGTGCCAGCAGTGCTAGGGGGCTAGGTGGGACTGAAGCTTTCTTT.

This clonotype was counted many times. V usage is TRBV3-1 and J usage is TRBJ2-5; D gene unclear. Germline CDR1 and CDR2: LGHDT and YNNKEL (reference sequence). With 3 bases removed from V and 4 bases from J, the gap between germline ends came to 6 bases. The CDR3 extends over 12 amino acids. The CDR3 loop reads CASSQVRETQYF. The CDR3 DNA follows: TGTGCCAGCAGCCAGGTCCGAGAGACCCAGTACTTC.

This clonotype was observed at least ten times. The chain links TRBV28 to TRBJ2-5, with D perhaps matching TRBD1 or TRBD2 (5 bases each). The CDR3 is 14 residues long. The germline V gene has CDR1 MDHEN and CDR2 SYDVKM. V dropped 5 bases and J dropped 4 bases, with 14 bases sitting between them. The CDR3: CASSLPGPLETQYF. The CDR3, as DNA: TGTGCCAGCAGTCTTCCGGGACCGCTAGAGACCCAGTACTTC.

This clonotype has a single count. The V and J genes are TRBV5-1 and TRBJ1-3; the D is unclear. This CDR3 spans 16 amino acids. Looked up from germline, CDR1 is SGHRS and CDR2 is YFSETQ. Trimming took 4 bases from V and 2 from J, leaving 16 bases between them. Here the CDR3 DNA reads TGCGCCAGCAGCCTCCCGGTTGCGGGGACTGGAAACACCATATATTTT. This gives the protein CASSLPVAGTGNTIYF.

This clonotype has at least ten counts. The gene calls are TRBV30 and TRBJ2-2, with a weak D call TRBD1 (5 bases). Germline V gene data show CDR1 as GTSNPN and CDR2 as SVGIG (reference sequence). The CDR3 contains 13 residues. The V gene lost 5 bases and the J gene lost 1 base, with 8 bases spanning the gap. DNA of the CDR3: TGTGCCTGGGGAACAGGGAACACCGGGGAGCTGTTTTTT. This gives the protein CAWGTGNTGELFF.

The V and J genes are TRBV6-5 and TRBJ2-5; no firm D call. The J call is doubtful: the DNA matches TRBJ2-7 better. Germline assignment: CDR1 MNHEY and CDR2 SVGAGI. The CDR3 runs to 14 residues. The CDR3 region is CASSYIASPYEQYF. The DNA of the CDR3 is TGTGCCAGCAGTTACATTGCGTCGCCCTACGAGCAGTACTTC.

This clonotype was recorded at least ten times. This sequence joins TRBV29-1 and TRBJ2-7, with a weak D call TRBD1 (5 bases). CDR3 length: 11 amino acids. The V and J ends lost 6 bases and 4 bases respectively, with 10 bases between them. Per the germline V gene, CDR1 is SQVTM and CDR2 is ANQGSEA. This chain's CDR3 is CSVFKGYEQYF. The CDR3 DNA follows: TGCAGCGTCTTTAAGGGGTACGAGCAGTACTTC.

Only a few counts were recorded for this clonotype. This chain links TRBV5-1 with TRBJ2-5, with 7 bases aligning to TRBD2. The germline gives CDR1 SGHRS, CDR2 YFSETQ. This CDR3 has 15 amino acids. J was trimmed by 2 bases and V by 4 bases; bases with no gene match: 8. CDR3 in DNA: TGCGCCAGCAGCCCTAAGGCGGGGGTTCAAGAGACCCAGTACTTC. It specifies CASSPKAGVQETQYF. Filled out from reference TRBV5-1 and TRBJ2-5, the complete variable domain reads KAGVTQTPRYLIKTRGQQVTLSCSPISGHRSVSWYQQTPGQGLQFLFEYFSETQRNKGNFPGRFSGRQFSNSRSEMNVSTLELGDSALYLCASSPKAGVQETQYFGPGTRLLVL.

The rearrangement links TRBV28 to TRBJ2-5; D remains unclear. Trimming took 6 bases from V and 4 from J, leaving 9 bases between them. CDR3 size: 12 residues. CDR1 is MDHEN, CDR2 SYDVKM, per germline. CDR3 DNA: TGTGCCAGCAGGGCGGTCGGAGAGACCCAGTACTTC. This encodes CASRAVGETQYF.

The rearrangement links TRBV6-5 to TRBJ2-7, with TRBD2 as a possible D gene (6 bases). CDR1 and CDR2 (germline): MNHEY, SVGAGI. The CDR3 is 15 residues long. The V end was cut by 2 bases, the J end by 5 bases, with 16 bases between. The CDR3 here is CASSYGPTPSDEQYF. The CDR3 DNA is TGTGCCAGCAGTTACGGACCAACCCCTAGCGACGAGCAGTACTTC.

This clonotype appeared many times. The chain employs TRBV27 and TRBJ1-5; D perhaps matches TRBD1 (6 bases). This CDR3 has 16 amino acids. V was cut by 5 bases and J by 2 bases, with 16 bases left in between. Germline CDR1 MNHEY, CDR2 SMNVEV (reference sequence). DNA of the CDR3: TGTGCCAGCAGTCCCCATTGGGGGGCCGGCAATCAGCCCCAGCATTTT. It yields the protein CASSPHWGAGNQPQHF.

This clonotype was counted many times. The gene calls are TRBV6-1 and TRBJ1-2; D is unclear. There are 15 residues in the CDR3. The V gene lost 1 base and the J gene lost 7 bases, with 16 bases spanning the gap. Looked up from germline, CDR1 is MNHNS and CDR2 is SASEGT. The DNA of the CDR3 is TGTGCCAGCAGTGAAGATATTGGGGTCGGGTTTGGCTACACCTTC. It translates to CASSEDIGVGFGYTF.

This clonotype was counted at least ten times. This chain joins TRBV6-5 and TRBJ2-7; D unclear. Trimming removed 5 bases at V and 0 bases at J, with 17 bases between. This CDR3 has 16 residues. Germline CDR1 reads MNHEY; CDR2 reads SVGAGI. The CDR3 nucleotides are TGTGCCAGCAGTCCCCAACGTATCATGGGCTCCTACGAGCAGTACTTC. The encoded protein is CASSPQRIMGSYEQYF.

This clonotype was recorded many times. The CDR3 region has the DNA TGTGCCAGCAGTTCCCCGCCGGGCCTGTGGGGCACCTACGAGCAGTACTTC. Protein sequence: CASSSPPGLWGTYEQYF. The chain employs TRBV6-2 or TRBV6-3 and TRBJ2-7; TRBD1 is a possible D gene (5 bases). CDR3 length: 17 amino acids. Deletions cut 4 bases from V and 2 bases from J, with 21 bases between. Germline CDR1 is MNHEY and CDR2 is SVGEGT.